Presented here are 5 T cell receptor beta chains from one specimen sequenced in a study of T cell responses to AZD1222 COVID-19 vaccine. Clones were sequenced by immunoSEQ multiplex PCR, and TCRdb holds only the in-frame ones, with some missing. The data contain about 130,000 clones, 85% of them singletons. The sample in question was peripheral blood, obtained 28 days after the second AZD1222 dose. Every receptor here comes from an adult who received the AZD1222 COVID-19 vaccine.

This chain connects TRBV28 to TRBJ1-4; 8 nucleotides line up with TRBD1. The CDR3 has 15 amino acids. The V gene end was trimmed by 6 bases and the J gene end by 5 bases; junction bases not matched to a gene: 8. Germline assignment: CDR1 MDHEN and CDR2 SYDVKM. The DNA of the CDR3 is TGTGCCAGCAGATACTGGGGACAGGCAAATGAAAAACTGTTTTTT. Translation gives CASRYWGQANEKLFF. The whole variable domain, remainder taken from reference TRBV28 and TRBJ1-4, is DVKVTQSSRYLVKRTGEKVFLECVQDMDHENMFWYRQDPGLGLRLIYFSYDVKMKEKGDIPEGYSVSREKKERFSLILESASTNQTSMYLCASRYWGQANEKLFFGSGTQLSVL.

This clone was detected only once. The chain combines TRBV5-1 with TRBJ2-6; D is unclear. Trimming cost V 4 bases and J 8 bases, with 13 bases left between them. CDR1 SGHRS and CDR2 YFSETQ come from the germline V gene. This CDR3 is built from 14 residues. CDR3 DNA sequence: TGCGCCAGCAGCCAAGAGGTAGGGTCCAACGTCCTGACTTTC. It codes for CASSQEVGSNVLTF.

The chain couples TRBV28 to TRBJ2-3; 7 bases map to TRBD1. V was clipped by 7 bases and J by 4 bases; unmatched bases: 11. Looked up from germline, CDR1 is MDHEN and CDR2 is SYDVKM. The CDR3 spans 15 residues. This CDR3 reads CASNGRQGTADTQYF. The CDR3 bases are TGTGCCAGCAATGGGAGACAGGGTACCGCAGATACGCAGTATTTT.

This clone was observed a few times. The chain has TRBV28 and TRBJ2-7; 7 bases fit TRBD1. CDR1 MDHEN and CDR2 SYDVKM come from the germline V gene. J gave up 2 bases and V 6 bases, and 7 bases lay outside the gene matches. The CDR3 covers 14 residues. CDR3 protein: CASSPGQGAYEQYF. The CDR3 DNA reads TGTGCCAGCAGCCCCGGGCAGGGGGCCTACGAGCAGTACTTC.

The rearrangement uses TRBV5-1 and TRBJ2-1; TRBD2 matches at 10 bases. Germline assignment: CDR1 SGHRS and CDR2 YFSETQ. V was clipped by 1 base and J by 4 bases; unmatched bases: 5. The CDR3 sequence is 16 residues long. The CDR3, as DNA: TGCGCCAGCAGCTTGACTTCTAGCGGGGGTTACAATGAGCAGTTCTTC. Translating gives CASSLTSSGGYNEQFF.